Below are 30 T cell receptor beta chains sequenced from a single sample in a study of T cells after yellow fever vaccination. In TCRdb, the 5' RACE reads were re-called with MiXCR into one record per CDR3 protein. The table includes 40,000 to 50,000 distinct CDR3 sequences, 6.5% to 8.5% detected once. Sequenced here: CD8+ T cells not binding an NS4B(214-222) dextramer, sorted from PBMCs, sampled 45 days after the yellow fever booster vaccination. The receptor source for this set is a man aged 25 to 40 who received the YFV17D yellow fever vaccine.

Ten or more counts support this clonotype. The J gene is TRBJ2-5, the V gene TRBV29-1, with 7 bases aligning to TRBD1. V shed 5 bases and J 1 base; nucleotides not matched to a gene: 13. CDR1 and CDR2 from the germline V gene are SQVTM and ANQGSEA. The CDR3 runs to 16 residues. The CDR3, as DNA: TGCAGCGTTCCTCAGACTCCCGGGACAGTCCAAGAGACCCAGTACTTC. This gives the protein CSVPQTPGTVQETQYF.

In this sample, this clonotype turned up many times. The genes are TRBV25-1 and TRBJ2-5; D may be TRBD2 (6 bases). CDR1 and CDR2 (germline): MGHDK, SYGVNS. The CDR3 sequence is 15 residues long. V lost 2 bases and J 2 bases, leaving 12 bases between the germline ends. This CDR3 is CASSEGGGAQETQYF. In DNA form, the CDR3 reads TGTGCCAGCAGTGAAGGAGGCGGGGCACAAGAGACCCAGTACTTC.

There are a few counts of this clonotype. The V gene is TRBV27, the J gene TRBJ2-7, with TRBD2 matching over 7 bases. CDR1 and CDR2 from the germline V gene are MNHEY and SMNVEV (reference sequence). V lost 10 bases and J lost 7; bases outside the gene matches: 7. CDR3 length equals 11 residues. The CDR3 DNA follows: TGTGCCATCCAAAGCGGGAATGAGCAGTACTTC. It codes for CAIQSGNEQYF.

This clonotype was seen repeatedly, ten times or more. The chain joins TRBV12-3 or TRBV12-4 to TRBJ2-5; TRBD1 or TRBD2 may be the D gene (5 bases each). The CDR3 spans 14 residues. V was shortened by 6 bases and J by 4 bases, with 15 bases between the two germline ends. CDR3 bases: TGTGCCAGCAGCATCCAGGGTGGGGGAGAGACCCAGTACTTC. Protein product: CASSIQGGGETQYF.

The sample holds many counts of this clonotype. The V gene is TRBV11-3, the J gene TRBJ2-1; TRBD2 matches at 11 bases. Germline V gene lookup returns CDR1 SGHNT and CDR2 YENEEA. Losses at the gene ends were 5 bases for V and 7 bases for J; bases not matched to a gene: 7. The CDR3 sequence is 15 residues long. For the CDR3, the DNA is TGTGCCAGCAGCCATCTAGCGGGAGGCGGAAATGAGCAGTTCTTC. Residues: CASSHLAGGGNEQFF.

This clonotype has at least ten counts. The chain employs TRBV20-1 and TRBJ2-1, with 10 bases fitting TRBD2. There are 16 residues in the CDR3. The V gene's germline CDR1 is DFQATT and CDR2 SNEGSKA (reference sequence). With V trimmed by 3 bases and J by 8 bases, 13 bases remained unmatched. The CDR3 DNA reads as TGCAGTGCTAGTCTGGGGCCTAGCGGGAGTGTAGATGAGCAGTTCTTC. This translates into CSASLGPSGSVDEQFF.

The V and J genes are TRBV25-1 and TRBJ2-7; TRBD1 agrees at 7 bases. Per the germline V gene, CDR1 is MGHDK and CDR2 is SYGVNS. The CDR3 sequence is 14 residues long. The V gene end was trimmed by 5 bases and the J gene end by 5 bases; junction bases not matched to a gene: 9. CDR3 nucleotide sequence: TGTGCCAGCAGTTTGGGGACAGAAACCCACGAGCAGTACTTC. The encoded protein is CASSLGTETHEQYF.

As to this clonotype: A clone one base away is much larger, so this may be a read error. J is TRBJ2-3 and V is TRBV9; TRBD2 might be the D (5 bases). The germline gives CDR1 SGDLS, CDR2 YYNGEE. V lost 0 bases and J lost 6, with 5 bases in between. This CDR3 is built from 12 residues. The CDR3 region is CASSVAGDTQYF. Written as DNA, the CDR3 is TGTGCCAGCAGCGTAGCGGGGGATACGCAGTATTTT.

This clonotype was detected many times. The V and J genes are TRBV19 and TRBJ2-5, with TRBD1 identical over 7 bases. This CDR3 has 15 amino acids. Germline V gene sequence: CDR1 LNHDA, CDR2 SQIVND (reference sequence). The junction had 4 bases not matched to a gene; V was cut back by 3 bases and J by 0 bases. CDR3 protein: CASSITGTDQETQYF. The DNA for the CDR3 is TGTGCCAGTAGTATCACCGGGACAGACCAAGAGACCCAGTACTTC.

This clonotype was counted ten times or more. This chain connects TRBV11-2 to TRBJ2-3; 7 bases line up with TRBD2. The V gene's germline CDR1 is SGHAT and CDR2 FQNNGV. V gave up 2 bases and J gave up 2 bases; unmatched junction bases: 10. The CDR3 contains 17 residues. CDR3 amino acids: CASSLNWEGRYTDTQYF. The DNA of the CDR3 is TGTGCCAGCAGCTTAAACTGGGAGGGCCGCTACACAGATACGCAGTATTTT.

In this sample, this clonotype turned up many times. The chain couples TRBV27 to TRBJ2-7, with D perhaps matching TRBD2 (5 bases). Trimming removed 8 bases from V and 7 bases from J, with 18 bases in between. CDR1 and CDR2 (germline): MNHEY, SMNVEV (reference sequence). The CDR3 has 13 residues. The CDR3 is CASGGVARGEQYF. Written as DNA, the CDR3 is TGTGCCAGCGGAGGAGTGGCCCGAGGAGAGCAGTACTTC.

This clonotype was observed many times. DNA of the CDR3: TGCAGTGCTTCGAGCGGGACTAGCGGCTACGAGCAGTACTTC. Encoded protein: CSASSGTSGYEQYF. This chain links TRBV20-1 with TRBJ2-7; 11 bases agree with TRBD2. Germline CDR1 is DFQATT and CDR2 is SNEGSKA (reference sequence). The CDR3 loop spans 14 amino acids. The trim removed 5 bases at V and 3 bases at J, leaving 6 bases unmatched.

The table lists this clonotype with many counts. The rearrangement links TRBV5-1 to TRBJ2-7; a possible D gene is TRBD2 (6 bases). CDR3 length: 17 residues. Deletions cut 3 bases from V and 5 bases from J, with 24 bases between. CDR1 is SGHRS and CDR2 is YFSETQ in the germline V gene. CDR3 in amino acids: CASSYPLIQTSNHEQYF. Written as DNA, the CDR3 is TGCGCCAGCAGCTACCCACTCATTCAAACTAGCAACCACGAGCAGTACTTC. Together with reference TRBV5-1 and TRBJ2-7, the CDR3 gives the full variable domain: KAGVTQTPRYLIKTRGQQVTLSCSPISGHRSVSWYQQTPGQGLQFLFEYFSETQRNKGNFPGRFSGRQFSNSRSEMNVSTLELGDSALYLCASSYPLIQTSNHEQYFGPGTRLTVT.

This clonotype was seen many times. The chain recombines TRBV15 with TRBJ2-4; 8 bases are a match to TRBD1. This CDR3 region has 15 residues. The germline V gene encodes CDR1 LNHNV and CDR2 YYDKDF (reference sequence). After removal of 0 bases from V and 8 bases from J, the junction contained 6 bases not matched to a gene. CDR3 DNA sequence: TGTGCCACCAGCAGAGAAGCAGGGGGCTTGGACATTCAGTACTTC. It is translated as CATSREAGGLDIQYF.

In this sample, this clonotype turned up many times. V and J are TRBV6-2 or TRBV6-3 and TRBJ2-3, with D unclear. Germline CDR1 reads MNHEY; CDR2 reads SVGEGT. The CDR3 is made up of 12 amino acids. Between the trimmed V and J ends, which lost 2 bases and 6 bases, there was a span of 6 bases. The CDR3 sequence: CASSYLSDTQYF. DNA for the CDR3: TGTGCCAGCAGTTACCTTTCGGATACGCAGTATTTT.

In its sample, this clonotype was seen a few times. The chain recombines TRBV28 with TRBJ2-5; D perhaps matches TRBD2 (6 bases). The CDR3 covers 15 residues. Looked up from germline, CDR1 is MDHEN and CDR2 is SYDVKM. Trimming cost V 6 bases and J 0 bases, with 14 bases left between them. The CDR3 sequence: CASSHGTAYQETQYF. Written as DNA, the CDR3 is TGTGCCAGCAGCCATGGGACTGCGTACCAAGAGACCCAGTACTTC.

This clonotype was counted only a few times. The chain employs TRBV28 and TRBJ2-7; D may correspond to TRBD1 or TRBD2 (6 bases each). This CDR3 is 15 amino acids long. V shed 5 bases and J shed 6 bases, with 20 bases lying between them. The germline gives CDR1 MDHEN, CDR2 SYDVKM. In nucleotides, the CDR3 is TGTGCCAGCAGTGAATTAGGGGGGTCGAGGACCGAGCAGTACTTC. This gives the protein CASSELGGSRTEQYF.

Many counts were recorded for this clonotype. This chain uses TRBV29-1 with TRBJ1-2, with D uncertain. Germline values: CDR1 SQVTM, CDR2 ANQGSEA. This CDR3 comprises 13 residues. The V end lost 2 bases, the J end lost 2 bases, and 9 bases lay between the germline ends. The CDR3 protein is CSVEWNPNYGYTF. The CDR3 nucleotides read TGCAGCGTTGAATGGAACCCAAACTATGGCTACACCTTC.

This clonotype showed up just a few times. V and J are TRBV7-9 and TRBJ2-7; D call uncertain. The V end lost 0 bases, the J end lost 2 bases, and 5 bases lay between the germline ends. CDR1 and CDR2 from the germline V gene are SEHNR and FQNEAQ (reference sequence). The length of the CDR3 is 13 residues. DNA for the CDR3: TGTGCCAGCAGCTTAGCGGCCCCCTACGAGCAGTACTTC. It is translated as CASSLAAPYEQYF.

This clonotype occurred many times. The chain joins TRBV7-3 to TRBJ2-3; 11 nucleotides match TRBD2. The CDR3 totals 20 residues. Germline values: CDR1 SGHTA, CDR2 FQGTGA. Unmatched junction bases numbered 18, after V lost 4 bases and J lost 3 bases. The CDR3 loop is CASSSPWGLLAGARTDTQYF. The CDR3 bases are TGTGCCAGCAGCTCCCCGTGGGGGCTACTAGCGGGAGCGAGAACAGATACGCAGTATTTT.

The sample holds many counts of this clonotype. The chain employs TRBV6-1 and TRBJ2-7; 8 nucleotides agree with TRBD1. The CDR3 sequence is 15 residues long. Germline values: CDR1 MNHNS, CDR2 SASEGT. V shed 6 bases and J 3 bases; nucleotides not matched to a gene: 10. The CDR3 loop reads CASSSPGQGFYEQYF. DNA of the CDR3: TGTGCCAGCAGCTCCCCTGGACAGGGATTCTACGAGCAGTACTTC.

The chain combines TRBV20-1 with TRBJ2-1; D perhaps matches TRBD2 (5 bases). Deletions cut 4 bases from V and 7 bases from J, with 17 bases between. The CDR3 totals 14 residues. Per the germline V gene, CDR1 is DFQATT and CDR2 is SNEGSKA (reference sequence). CDR3 coding DNA: TGCAGTGCTAACGGACCCCGAGGGAGAAATGAGCAGTTCTTC. Residues: CSANGPRGRNEQFF.

CDR3 coding DNA: TGTGCCAGCAGCTTTACGGGGGTTTCCTACAATGAGCAGTTCTTC. Translation: CASSFTGVSYNEQFF. The chain couples TRBV5-8 to TRBJ2-1; D may be TRBD2 (6 bases). The V end lost 2 bases, the J end lost 1 base, and 10 bases lay between the germline ends. Germline CDR1 reads SGHTS; CDR2 reads YDEGEE. The CDR3 runs to 15 residues. Filled out from reference TRBV5-8 and TRBJ2-1, the complete variable domain reads EAGVTQSPTHLIKTRGQQATLRCSPISGHTSVYWYQQALGLGLQFLLWYDEGEERNRGNFPPRFSGRQFPNYSSELNVNALELEDSALYLCASSFTGVSYNEQFFGPGTRLTVL.

This clonotype was recorded many times. The chain links TRBV27 to TRBJ2-2; 13 bases map to TRBD2. The CDR3 totals 14 residues. Germline lookup yields CDR1 MNHEY and CDR2 SMNVEV (reference sequence). J lost 10 bases, V lost 5 bases, and 4 bases had no gene match. The DNA for the CDR3 is TGTGCCAGCAGTCCTGGACTAGCGGGAGAGGAGCTGTTTTTT. This sequence encodes CASSPGLAGEELFF.

The chain joins TRBV20-1 to TRBJ2-1, with D perhaps matching TRBD2 (5 bases). Trimming shortened V by 5 bases and J by 6 bases, and 14 bases separated the two germline ends. CDR3 length: 13 residues. CDR1 is DFQATT, CDR2 SNEGSKA, per germline (reference sequence). CDR3 protein: CSAEAELGNEQFF. The CDR3 coding sequence is TGCAGTGCTGAAGCGGAGCTTGGCAATGAGCAGTTCTTC.

There are many counts of this clonotype. The chain has TRBV7-6 and TRBJ2-2, with D maybe TRBD1 (6 bases). V lost 1 base to trimming and J lost 3 bases, with 12 bases between them. Germline values: CDR1 SGHVS, CDR2 FNYEAQ. CDR3 size: 16 residues. The CDR3 coding sequence is TGTGCCAGCAGCTTAGTGGCAGGGGCGCACACCGGGGAGCTGTTTTTT. Protein product: CASSLVAGAHTGELFF.

In this sample, this clonotype turned up many times. The genes are TRBV4-3 and TRBJ2-7; TRBD1 is a possible D gene (6 bases). The CDR3 runs 14 residues. CDR1 is LGHNA, CDR2 YSLEER, per germline. Between the trimmed V and J ends, which lost 0 bases and 6 bases, there was a span of 12 bases. The CDR3 loop is CASSQDRDTSEQYF. CDR3 nucleotides: TGCGCCAGCAGCCAAGATAGGGACACAAGCGAGCAGTACTTC.

This clonotype has a count of ten or more. The chain is built from TRBV5-1 and TRBJ2-3; D remains ambiguous. Per germline, CDR1 SGHRS and CDR2 YFSETQ. The CDR3 extends over 12 amino acids. V was clipped by 0 bases and J by 3 bases, with 2 bases between them. Written as DNA, the CDR3 is TGCGCCAGCAGCTTGGTTACAGATACGCAGTATTTT. Protein: CASSLVTDTQYF.

This clonotype was counted many times. For the CDR3, the DNA is TGCAGCGTTGAAGGCCGGGGGGGAATGGCCGGGGAGCTGTTTTTT. Its protein product is CSVEGRGGMAGELFF. The genes are TRBV29-1 and TRBJ2-2; 8 bases line up with TRBD2. The CDR3 is 15 amino acids. Germline V gene sequence: CDR1 SQVTM, CDR2 ANQGSEA. Trimming cost V 1 base and J 6 bases; bases outside gene matches: 7.

There are many counts of this clonotype. The chain is built from TRBV6-5 and TRBJ1-5, with a weak D call TRBD1 (6 bases). V lost 6 bases to trimming and J lost 4 bases, with 16 bases between them. Germline CDR1 reads MNHEY; CDR2 reads SVGAGI. CDR3 length: 15 amino acids. The CDR3 loop is CASSLGQFPNQPQHF. Here the CDR3 DNA reads TGTGCCAGCAGCCTTGGACAGTTCCCTAATCAGCCCCAGCATTTT.